This T cell receptor beta chain was identified during a study of T cells in Graves' hyperthyroidism and ophthalmopathy. About the research overall: The initial diagnosis was the point when peripheral blood was collected, ahead of any treatment. The study's findings and limits: Ophthalmopathy prediction by the model preceded onset by a median about 6 months. Most thyroid clonotypes with frequency above 0.001 were detected in blood.

Thyroid ultrasound, orbital computed tomography, clinical symptoms, and serum thyroxine and TRAb underpinned diagnoses. Remarks on this clonotype: No antigen is known for it.

This CDR3 has 14 residues. Germline V lookup: CDR1 LNHDA, CDR2 SQIVND (reference sequence). The V end lost 7 bases, the J end lost 4 bases, and 16 bases lay between the germline ends. Template material for amplifying TCR beta CDR3 regions consisted of RNA transcripts. Carried out on the TCR CDR3, a first-round RT-PCR used the HTBI primer set. TCRdb passed the multiplex PCR reads through MiXCR, listing each CDR3 protein once. The sample includes about 300,000 distinct CDR3 sequences, 13% of them seen just once. The receptor's source is a woman aged 25 to 39 with Graves' hyperthyroidism that later progressed to Graves' ophthalmopathy. The chain combines TRBV19 with TRBJ1-2, with D tentatively TRBD1 (6 bases). Sequenced input: blood. The CDR3: CASTPSGARYGYTF. CDR3 coding DNA: TGTGCCAGTACCCCCTCAGGGGCTCGCTATGGCTACACCTTC.